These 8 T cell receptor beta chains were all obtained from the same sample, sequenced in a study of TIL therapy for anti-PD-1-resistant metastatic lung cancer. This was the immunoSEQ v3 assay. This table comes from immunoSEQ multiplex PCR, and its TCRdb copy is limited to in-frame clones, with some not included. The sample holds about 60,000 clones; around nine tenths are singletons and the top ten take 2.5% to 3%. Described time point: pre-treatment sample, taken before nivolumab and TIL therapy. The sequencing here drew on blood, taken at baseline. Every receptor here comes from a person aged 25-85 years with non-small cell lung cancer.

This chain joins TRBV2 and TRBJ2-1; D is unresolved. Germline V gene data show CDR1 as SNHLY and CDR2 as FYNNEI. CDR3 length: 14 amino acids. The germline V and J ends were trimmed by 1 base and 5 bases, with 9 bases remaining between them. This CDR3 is CASSEGSVDNEQFF. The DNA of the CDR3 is TGTGCCAGCAGTGAAGGGTCCGTGGACAATGAGCAGTTCTTC.

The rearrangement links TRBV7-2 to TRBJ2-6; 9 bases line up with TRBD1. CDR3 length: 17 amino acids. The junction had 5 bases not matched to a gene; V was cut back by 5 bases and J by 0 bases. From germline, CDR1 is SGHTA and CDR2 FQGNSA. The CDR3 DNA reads TGTGCCAGCAGCCCCGGACAGGGGCGCTCTGGGGCCAACGTCCTGACTTTC. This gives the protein CASSPGQGRSGANVLTF.

Here the CDR3 DNA reads TGTGCCACGGCCATAAACACCGGGGAGCTGTTTTTT. It specifies CATAINTGELFF. The chain uses TRBV28 and TRBJ2-2, with D hard to call. The CDR3 spans 12 residues. Deletions cut 10 bases from V and 2 bases from J, with 8 bases between. The germline V gene encodes CDR1 MDHEN and CDR2 SYDVKM. Variable domain in full (rest from reference TRBV28 and TRBJ2-2): DVKVTQSSRYLVKRTGEKVFLECVQDMDHENMFWYRQDPGLGLRLIYFSYDVKMKEKGDIPEGYSVSREKKERFSLILESASTNQTSMYLCATAINTGELFFGEGSRLTVL.

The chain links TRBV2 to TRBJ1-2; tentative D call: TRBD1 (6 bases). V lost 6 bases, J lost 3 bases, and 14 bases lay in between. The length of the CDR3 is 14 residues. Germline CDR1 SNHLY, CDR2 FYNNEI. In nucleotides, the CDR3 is TGTGCCAGCAGCGAACAGGGAGCCGACTATGGCTACACCTTC. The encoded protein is CASSEQGADYGYTF.

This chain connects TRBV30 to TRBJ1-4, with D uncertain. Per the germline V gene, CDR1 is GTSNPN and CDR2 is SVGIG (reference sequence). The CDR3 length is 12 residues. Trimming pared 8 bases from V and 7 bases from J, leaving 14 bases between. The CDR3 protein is CAATRLSEKLFF. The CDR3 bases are TGTGCCGCTACACGGCTTTCTGAAAAACTGTTTTTT.

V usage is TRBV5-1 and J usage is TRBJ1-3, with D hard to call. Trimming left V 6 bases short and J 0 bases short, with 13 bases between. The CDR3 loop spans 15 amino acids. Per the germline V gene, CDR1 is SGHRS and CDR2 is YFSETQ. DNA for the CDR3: TGCGCCAGCACCCTTGCGGGGAACTCTGGAAACACCATATATTTT. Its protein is CASTLAGNSGNTIYF.

The CDR3 spells CASSPQRGETGNTGELFF. DNA of the CDR3: TGTGCCAGCAGCCCCCAACGGGGGGAGACAGGGAACACCGGGGAGCTGTTTTTT. V is TRBV9 and J is TRBJ2-2; D may be TRBD2 (7 bases). Germline V gene lookup returns CDR1 SGDLS and CDR2 YYNGEE. V was pared by 4 bases and J by 1 base, with 20 bases between. CDR3 length equals 18 residues.

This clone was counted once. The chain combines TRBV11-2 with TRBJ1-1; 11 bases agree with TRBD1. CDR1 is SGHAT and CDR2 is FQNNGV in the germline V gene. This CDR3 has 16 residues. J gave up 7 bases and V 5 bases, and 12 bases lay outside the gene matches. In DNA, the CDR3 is TGTGCCAGCAGCCTTACGGACAGGGGGCGCGCAGGTGAAGCTTTCTTT. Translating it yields CASSLTDRGRAGEAFF.